Each of the 11 T cell receptor beta chains below was sequenced from the same sample in a study of a mutant IDH1 vaccine in newly diagnosed glioma. Generated by immunoSEQ multiplex PCR, the TCRdb table keeps only in-frame clones and is missing some. The table lists tens of thousands of clones, around 81% of them singletons, with about 3.2% in the top ten. Time point indicated: week 5, during vaccination. In every dose of vaccine, 300 ug of mutant IDH1 20-mer peptide was given alongside topical imiquimod. These TCRs' antigens remain unknown. Source: PBMCs, taken from a glioma patient whose treatment included an IDH1 peptide vaccine. The receptors were sampled from a man younger than 40 with glioma.

This chain joins TRBV30 and TRBJ1-3; tentative D call: TRBD1 (5 bases). The germline gives CDR1 GTSNPN, CDR2 SVGIG (reference sequence). Trimming pared 4 bases from V and 8 bases from J, leaving 15 bases between. The CDR3 sequence is 13 residues long. CDR3 amino acids: CAWNPGDTDTIYF. CDR3 coding DNA: TGTGCCTGGAACCCGGGGGATACGGACACCATATATTTT.

The J gene is TRBJ2-3, the V gene TRBV5-1; D is unclear. The CDR3 is made up of 15 amino acids. Germline CDR1 is SGHRS and CDR2 is YFSETQ. V lost 1 base and J lost 0, with 9 bases in between. The CDR3 spells CASSLLPSSTDTQYF. CDR3 coding DNA: TGCGCCAGCAGCTTGTTGCCATCTAGCACAGATACGCAGTATTTT.

The chain carries TRBV19 and TRBJ1-1; D unresolved. Trimming stripped 4 bases from V and 1 base from J, with 16 bases between. CDR1 is LNHDA, CDR2 SQIVND, per germline (reference sequence). The CDR3 extends over 16 amino acids. Here the CDR3 DNA reads TGTGCCAGTAGTAAAGACCGCGCCGAACAGAACACTGAAGCTTTCTTT. This gives the protein CASSKDRAEQNTEAFF.

In this sample, this clone turned up a few times. This chain uses TRBV2 with TRBJ1-5; the D is unclear. The CDR3 spans 13 residues. V lost 3 bases, J lost 0 bases, and 3 bases lay in between. Germline-derived CDR1 and CDR2 are SNHLY and FYNNEI. The CDR3: CASSDNSNQPQHF. CDR3 sequence (DNA): TGTGCCAGCAGTGACAATAGCAATCAGCCCCAGCATTTT.

This clone was detected only once. CDR3 amino acids: CASSREGLASGANVLTF. DNA of the CDR3: TGTGCCAGCTCACGGGAGGGGCTCGCCTCTGGGGCCAACGTCCTGACTTTC. This chain connects TRBV18 to TRBJ2-6; 7 bases are shared with TRBD2. This CDR3 has 17 amino acids. J gave up 0 bases and V 4 bases, and 6 bases lay outside the gene matches. CDR1 KGHSH and CDR2 LQKENI come from the germline V gene.

V gene TRBV7-2 combines with J gene TRBJ2-7; TRBD1 matches at 7 bases. The J segment lost 5 bases and the V segment lost 2 bases, leaving 6 bases of the junction unmatched. CDR1 and CDR2 from the germline V gene are SGHTA and FQGNSA. There are 14 residues in the CDR3. CDR3 sequence (DNA): TGTGCCAGCAGCTTATTCCAGGGGGATAACGAGCAGTACTTC. Translated: CASSLFQGDNEQYF.

The chain is built from TRBV2 and TRBJ1-5; 9 bases agree with TRBD1. Germline CDR1 and CDR2: SNHLY and FYNNEI. CDR3 length equals 15 residues. Trimming at V came to 3 bases and at J to 7 bases, leaving 7 bases not matched to a gene. CDR3 sequence: CASSEWGTGLQPQHF. CDR3 bases: TGTGCCAGCAGTGAGTGGGGGACAGGGTTACAGCCCCAGCATTTT.

The V call is TRBV27, the J call TRBJ1-4, with D uncertain. The CDR3 sequence is 13 residues long. The germline V gene encodes CDR1 MNHEY and CDR2 SMNVEV (reference sequence). Between the trimmed V and J ends, which lost 3 bases and 2 bases, there was a span of 4 bases. The CDR3 protein is CASSFDTNEKLFF. The CDR3 coding sequence is TGTGCCAGCAGTTTTGATACTAATGAAAAACTGTTTTTT.

This clone has just a few counts. The chain recombines TRBV7-9 with TRBJ1-1; D gene uncertain. The CDR3 is 13 residues long. Germline V gene data show CDR1 as SEHNR and CDR2 as FQNEAQ (reference sequence). The V end lost 3 bases, the J end lost 5 bases, and 10 bases lay between the germline ends. The CDR3 DNA follows: TGTGCCAGCAGCTTGTTGGGCGGGACTGAAGCTTTCTTT. It is translated as CASSLLGGTEAFF.

V and J are TRBV18 and TRBJ2-7; 7 bases align to TRBD1. Germline V gives CDR1 KGHSH, CDR2 LQKENI. The CDR3 length is 12 residues. Germline trimming cut 6 bases from V and 2 bases from J; bases unmatched to any gene: 1. The CDR3 sequence: CASSTGAYEQYF. The CDR3 DNA reads TGTGCCAGCTCCACAGGGGCCTACGAGCAGTACTTC.

The chain couples TRBV5-1 to TRBJ2-1; perhaps TRBD1 as D (5 bases). The germline V and J ends were trimmed by 0 bases and 4 bases, with 8 bases remaining between them. The CDR3 has 14 residues. Germline assignment: CDR1 SGHRS and CDR2 YFSETQ. The CDR3 is CASSLGTGYNEQFF. The CDR3 region has the DNA TGCGCCAGCAGCTTGGGAACAGGATACAATGAGCAGTTCTTC.